This T cell receptor beta chain is from a study of Ad26.COV2.S vaccination and SARS-CoV-2 variants. General study results and limits: Vaccine recipients and placebo recipients showed similar non-spike TCR breadth. After vaccination, reports described spike-specific CD8+ and CD4+ T cell responses as showing substantial breadth. It is possible that the TCR breadth and depth analyses underestimated the total T cell responses.

The count of this clone is one. Antigen unknown. The CDR3 sequence is 14 residues long. The V gene's germline CDR1 is SEHNR and CDR2 FQNEAQ (reference sequence). V was shortened by 5 bases and J by 4 bases, with 14 bases between the two germline ends. Treatment of the sample: around 19 received Ad26.COV2.S at low or high dose, single or two shots; about 5 received placebo; per-sample allocation not given. Specimen acquisition occurred on day 63 following the initial vaccine or placebo injection. Recruitment in Boston yielded a donor of adult age, 18-55 years. Clones were sequenced by immunoSEQ multiplex PCR, and TCRdb holds only the in-frame ones, with some missing. There are about 680,000 clones in the sample; 89% occur only once, and around 1.4% lies in the top ten.

The starting material was peripheral blood, obtained in a trial of Ad26.COV2.S vaccine versus placebo. The chain recombines TRBV7-9 with TRBJ1-1; D perhaps matches TRBD1 (5 bases). The clonotype comes from a person aged 18-65 years who received the Ad26.COV2.S COVID-19 vaccine or a placebo. CDR3 amino acids: CASSPTGGTTEAFF. In DNA, the CDR3 is TGTGCCAGCAGCCCGACCGGGGGGACCACTGAAGCTTTCTTT.